Listed below are T cell receptor beta chains from one sample, sequenced in a study of sequential checkpoint blockade in melanoma. Method: immunoSEQ multiplex PCR; TCRdb's copy keeps in-frame clones and lacks some. Among about 40,000 clones listed, 70% to 90% were seen once. The input for sequencing was CD8+ T cells sorted from blood (inferred from file names), taken from a patient given nivolumab and ipilimumab in sequence. Receptors originate from a human donor with melanoma. Each CDR3 is given with its conserved first and last residue. D genes are given only for firm matches. Size is stated for part of the rows, as once, few or many counts, or as a class when the clone is expanded.

j_gene,v_gene,len,d_gene,abundance,CDR3aa,CDR3nt
TRBJ1-5,TRBV4-1,15,TRBD1,few,CASSSRGTADQPQHF,TGCGCCAGCAGCTCCCGCGGGACAGCAGATCAGCCCCAGCATTTT
TRBJ1-3,TRBV11-2,14,NA,NA,CASSLAYSGNTIYF,TGTGCCAGCAGCTTAGCTTACTCTGGAAACACCATATATTTT
TRBJ1-4,TRBV6-8,13,TRBD1,NA,CASSYLTGLKLFF,TGTGCCAGCAGTTACTTGACAGGGTTAAAACTGTTTTTT
TRBJ2-7,TRBV7-3,16,TRBD2,NA,CASSLSPASGSHEQYF,TGTGCCAGCAGCTTAAGCCCTGCTAGCGGGAGCCACGAGCAGTACTTC
TRBJ2-7,TRBV5-4,16,TRBD2,NA,CASSPLPGLAGLEQYF,TGTGCCAGCAGCCCACTACCGGGACTAGCGGGACTCGAGCAGTACTTC
TRBJ2-7,TRBV7-9,13,NA,NA,CASSFGLSYEQYF,TGTGCCAGCAGCTTTGGGCTATCCTACGAGCAGTACTTC
TRBJ2-7,TRBV29-1,14,TRBD1,NA,CSVVRQGWTYEQYF,TGCAGCGTTGTAAGACAGGGGTGGACCTACGAGCAGTACTTC
TRBJ1-2,TRBV11-2,13,NA,NA,CASSYRASHGYTF,TGTGCCAGCAGCTACAGGGCAAGCCATGGCTACACCTTC
TRBJ1-3,TRBV4-3,17,TRBD1,NA,CASSQGMTGGNGNTIYF,TGCGCCAGCAGCCAAGGCATGACAGGGGGCAATGGAAACACCATATATTTT
TRBJ2-1,TRBV30,17,NA,NA,CAWSKTSNPVFYNEQFF,TGTGCCTGGAGTAAAACTTCCAACCCGGTTTTCTACAATGAGCAGTTCTTC
TRBJ1-2,TRBV27,14,NA,NA,CASSLSTANYGYTF,TGTGCCAGCAGTTTAAGTACAGCTAACTATGGCTACACCTTC
TRBJ1-5,TRBV7-2,15,NA,NA,CASSLGDTSNQPQHF,TGTGCCAGCAGCTTAGGGGACACTAGCAATCAGCCCCAGCATTTT
TRBJ2-1,TRBV12-5,12,TRBD2,NA,CASVGGKDEQFF,TGTGCTAGTGTGGGGGGGAAGGATGAGCAGTTCTTC
TRBJ2-6,TRBV9,14,NA,NA,CASSSVSGANVLTF,TGTGCCAGCAGCTCTGTCTCTGGGGCCAACGTCCTGACTTTC
TRBJ2-7,TRBV28,13,TRBD1,NA,CASAIGTASEQYF,TGTGCCAGTGCGATCGGGACAGCCTCCGAGCAGTACTTC
TRBJ2-7,TRBV9,14,NA,once,CASSVERISYEQYF,TGTGCCAGCAGCGTAGAGCGGATCTCCTACGAGCAGTACTTC
TRBJ2-7,TRBV4-1,14,NA,NA,CASSQDFDPREQYF,TGCGCCAGCAGCCAAGATTTTGACCCTAGAGAGCAGTACTTC
TRBJ2-5,TRBV27,13,NA,NA,CASSLPGRETQYF,TGTGCCAGCAGTTTGCCGGGGAGGGAGACCCAGTACTTC
TRBJ2-7,TRBV7-2,14,TRBD2,NA,CASSLFELAGEQYF,TGTGCCAGCAGCTTGTTTGAGCTAGCGGGAGAGCAGTACTTC
TRBJ2-3,TRBV9,15,TRBD2,NA,CASSLIAGSTDTQYF,TGTGCCAGCAGCCTAATAGCGGGGAGCACAGATACGCAGTATTTT
TRBJ1-3,TRBV19,15,NA,NA,CASSTTGTSGNTIYF,TGTGCCAGTAGTACAACAGGGACCTCTGGAAACACCATATATTTT
TRBJ2-3,TRBV27,15,TRBD2,NA,CASSILAGGTDTQYF,TGTGCCAGCAGCATACTAGCGGGAGGTACAGATACGCAGTATTTT
TRBJ2-6,TRBV29-1,16,TRBD1,NA,CSVRGLTSSGANVLTF,TGCAGCGTTAGGGGGCTCACTAGCTCTGGGGCCAACGTCCTGACTTTC
TRBJ1-2,TRBV27,14,TRBD1,NA,CASSLTGQGYGYTF,TGTGCCAGCAGTTTAACCGGACAGGGGTACGGCTACACCTTC
TRBJ1-1,TRBV7-9,14,TRBD1,NA,CASSFGDSGTEAFF,TGTGCCAGCAGCTTCGGGGACAGTGGCACTGAAGCTTTCTTT
TRBJ1-1,TRBV5-4,14,NA,NA,CASSLGGAGTEAFF,TGTGCCAGCAGCTTGGGTGGGGCTGGAACTGAAGCTTTCTTT
TRBJ2-3,TRBV4-2,15,NA,NA,CASSQDSYLRDTQYF,TGTGCCAGCAGCCAAGATAGCTATCTACGGGATACGCAGTATTTT
TRBJ2-7,TRBV7-6,14,NA,NA,CASSYNSGGYEQYF,TGTGCCAGCAGCTATAATAGCGGAGGATACGAGCAGTACTTC